These 25 T cell receptor beta chains share one sample of origin, sequenced in a study of blood T cell repertoires in COVID-19. Produced via immunoSEQ multiplex PCR; TCRdb's table is partial and in-frame only. This sample has approximately 230,000 clones, with 65% to 90% found just once. The sample consisted of PBMCs or T cells enriched from blood (not recorded which). The receptors were sampled from a man aged 35-49 years who had recovered from COVID-19.

The V gene is TRBV7-2, the J gene TRBJ2-7; 11 nucleotides align to TRBD2. CDR3 length equals 16 residues. The V gene's germline CDR1 is SGHTA and CDR2 FQGNSA. V dropped 6 bases and J dropped 6; count of bases not matched to a gene: 13. DNA of the CDR3: TGTGCCAGCAGTCTCGCCGATACTAGCGGGAGTGGCGAGCAGTACTTC. It yields the protein CASSLADTSGSGEQYF.

The gene calls are TRBV28 and TRBJ1-2; no definite D call. CDR3 length: 14 amino acids. V gave up 6 bases and J gave up 12 bases, with 23 bases separating them. Per germline, CDR1 MDHEN and CDR2 SYDVKM. This CDR3 reads CASSLHHPTGKDTF. CDR3 coding DNA: TGTGCCAGCAGCCTCCATCACCCGACGGGGAAGGACACCTTC.

This chain joins TRBV27 and TRBJ2-1; 9 nucleotides align to TRBD1. The CDR3 loop spans 14 amino acids. CDR1 is MNHEY and CDR2 is SMNVEV in the germline V gene (reference sequence). Trimming cost V 3 bases and J 4 bases; bases outside gene matches: 1. This chain's CDR3 is CASSLGQGYNEQFF. As DNA, the CDR3 is TGTGCCAGCAGTTTGGGACAGGGATACAATGAGCAGTTCTTC.

V is TRBV12-3 or TRBV12-4 and J is TRBJ2-2; D not certain. This CDR3 region has 12 residues. V was clipped by 5 bases and J by 5 bases, with 6 bases between them. The CDR3 sequence is CASSPYTGELFF. The CDR3 DNA is TGTGCCAGCAGTCCCTATACCGGGGAGCTGTTTTTT.

The J gene is TRBJ1-2, the V gene TRBV19, with 7 bases matching TRBD1. The CDR3 covers 18 residues. V lost 6 bases to trimming and J lost 0 bases; unmatched junction nucleotides: 16. In germline, CDR1 is LNHDA, CDR2 SQIVND (reference sequence). The DNA for the CDR3 is TGTGCCAGTAGACGGACAGGTCGCAACCGAGAAGCTAACTATGGCTACACCTTC. Its protein product is CASRRTGRNREANYGYTF. Full variable domain (remainder filled in from reference TRBV19 and TRBJ1-2): DGGITQSPKYLFRKEGQNVTLSCEQNLNHDAMYWYRQDPGQGLRLIYYSQIVNDFQKGDIAEGYSVSREKKESFPLTVTSAQKNPTAFYLCASRRTGRNREANYGYTFGSGTRLTVV.

This rearrangement joins TRBV7-8 to TRBJ2-5; a weak D match, TRBD2 (5 bases). CDR1 is SGHVS and CDR2 is FQNEAQ in the germline V gene. The CDR3 contains 13 residues. The ends were cut back, 4 bases at V and 5 bases at J, with 11 bases in the middle. The CDR3 here is CASSSGFGETQYF. The CDR3 DNA follows: TGTGCCAGCAGCTCGGGGTTCGGGGAGACCCAGTACTTC.

The chain links TRBV1 to TRBJ1-4; whether TRBD1, the table's D call, matches the DNA was not checked. TRBV1 is a recognized pseudogene. CDR3 length: 19 residues. CDR3 bases: TGCACCAGCAGCCAAGATCGGGTGACAGGGGGCGACGGGAATGAAAAACTGTTTTTT. It yields the protein CTSSQDRVTGGDGNEKLFF.

DNA for the CDR3: TGTGCCAGCAGTCTCGCGGGGCTAGTCGCTAGCTACACCTTC. Protein sequence: CASSLAGLVASYTF. The chain is built from TRBV28 and TRBJ1-2, with D maybe TRBD1 (5 bases). With 5 bases removed from V and 9 bases from J, the gap between germline ends came to 19 bases. This CDR3 contains 14 residues. CDR1 MDHEN and CDR2 SYDVKM come from the germline V gene.

CDR3 sequence (DNA): TGTGCCAGCAGCATTGGGGGGGATTACACAGATACGCAGTATTTT. Encoded protein: CASSIGGDYTDTQYF. The rearrangement uses TRBV7-2 and TRBJ2-3, with 7 bases that match TRBD2. V lost 5 bases to trimming and J lost 2 bases; unmatched junction nucleotides: 7. The CDR3 runs to 15 residues. The germline V gene has CDR1 SGHTA and CDR2 FQGNSA.

The chain has TRBV27 and TRBJ1-5, with 8 nucleotides matching TRBD1. Trimming at V came to 5 bases and at J to 7 bases, leaving 7 bases not matched to a gene. CDR3 length: 14 amino acids. Germline V gene sequence: CDR1 MNHEY, CDR2 SMNVEV (reference sequence). CDR3 coding DNA: TGTGCCAGCAGTACCAGGGGGCCAAGCCAGCCCCAGCATTTT. This gives the protein CASSTRGPSQPQHF.

J is TRBJ1-1 and V is TRBV7-9; D unresolved. CDR1 is SEHNR and CDR2 is FQNEAQ in the germline V gene (reference sequence). There are 11 residues in the CDR3. The V end was cut by 0 bases, the J end by 7 bases, with 3 bases between. The CDR3 loop is CASSLAREAFF. The CDR3 nucleotides are TGTGCCAGCAGCTTAGCTCGTGAAGCTTTCTTT.

This clone appeared once. This chain uses TRBV30 with TRBJ1-5; 7 nucleotides agree with TRBD1. Germline-derived CDR1 and CDR2 are GTSNPN and SVGIG (reference sequence). CDR3 size: 13 residues. V shed 4 bases, J shed 2 bases, and the junction held 2 bases outside the gene matches. The CDR3 sequence: CAWNDRGNQPQHF. CDR3 nucleotides: TGTGCCTGGAATGACAGGGGCAATCAGCCCCAGCATTTT.

CDR3 DNA sequence: TGTGCCAGCAGTGAAGAGGGGGCCAGTGTTAGCAATCAGCCCCAGCATTTT. It encodes CASSEEGASVSNQPQHF. This sequence joins TRBV2 and TRBJ1-5; 7 positions match TRBD1. The CDR3 length is 17 residues. CDR1 and CDR2 from the germline V gene are SNHLY and FYNNEI. Germline trimming cut 1 base from V and 0 bases from J; bases unmatched to any gene: 6.

The chain couples TRBV15 to TRBJ1-1, with D perhaps TRBD1 (5 bases). Germline CDR1 and CDR2: LNHNV and YYDKDF (reference sequence). The length of the CDR3 is 15 residues. The V end was cut by 0 bases, the J end by 5 bases, with 13 bases between. CDR3 nucleotide sequence: TGTGCCACCAGCAGAGAGGCCCCGGGGGTGACTGAAGCTTTCTTT. Translated, it gives CATSREAPGVTEAFF.

The rearrangement joins TRBV18 to TRBJ2-5, with D possibly TRBD1 on 5 matching bases. This CDR3 region has 13 residues. Germline-derived CDR1 and CDR2 are KGHSH and LQKENI. The V end lost 5 bases, the J end lost 2 bases, and 9 bases lay between the germline ends. The CDR3 DNA reads as TGTGCCAGCTCAGGTCAGGGTCAAGAGACCCAGTACTTC. Encoded protein: CASSGQGQETQYF. Variable domain in full (rest from reference TRBV18 and TRBJ2-5): NAGVMQNPRHLVRRRGQEARLRCSPMKGHSHVYWYRQLPEEGLKFMVYLQKENIIDESGMPKERFSAEFPKEGPSILRIQQVVRGDSAAYFCASSGQGQETQYFGPGTRLLVL.

This clone has just a few counts. The J gene is TRBJ1-5, the V gene TRBV5-1, with D perhaps TRBD1 (6 bases). The ends were cut back, 5 bases at V and 0 bases at J, with 12 bases in the middle. Germline lookup yields CDR1 SGHRS and CDR2 YFSETQ. The CDR3 extends over 15 amino acids. CDR3 DNA sequence: TGCGCCAGCAGGGTAGGACAGAATAGCAATCAGCCCCAGCATTTT. Encoded protein: CASRVGQNSNQPQHF.

In DNA, the CDR3 is TGCGCCAGCAGCCACCTCGACAGGTCCTCTGGAAACACCATATATTTT. Translated, it gives CASSHLDRSSGNTIYF. The chain uses TRBV4-1 and TRBJ1-3; D might be TRBD1 (6 bases). Germline assignment: CDR1 MGHRA and CDR2 YSYEKL. Trimming removed 3 bases from V and 0 bases from J, with 12 bases in between. The CDR3 sequence is 16 residues long.

The chain uses TRBV19 and TRBJ1-2; 7 bases match TRBD1. Germline V gene sequence: CDR1 LNHDA, CDR2 SQIVND (reference sequence). V trimming: 6 bases; J trimming: 3 bases; junction bases outside the gene matches: 4. The CDR3 is 13 residues long. The CDR3 loop is CASSMGTDYGYTF. The DNA of the CDR3 is TGTGCCAGTAGCATGGGGACAGACTATGGCTACACCTTC.

This chain joins TRBV11-2 and TRBJ2-1; the match to TRBD1 covers 9 bases. The CDR3 covers 15 residues. V was pared by 4 bases and J by 8 bases, with 9 bases of the junction left unmatched. Germline CDR1 and CDR2: SGHAT and FQNNGV. CDR3 in amino acids: CASSSSYRGPYEQFF. CDR3 in DNA: TGTGCCAGCAGCTCCTCATACAGGGGGCCTTATGAGCAGTTCTTC.

V usage is TRBV7-9 and J usage is TRBJ1-1, with 8 bases identical to TRBD1. Germline V gene sequence: CDR1 SEHNR, CDR2 FQNEAQ (reference sequence). V dropped 2 bases and J dropped 4; count of bases not matched to a gene: 6. The CDR3 extends over 15 amino acids. This chain's CDR3 is CASSLMDRAGTEAFF. As DNA, the CDR3 is TGTGCCAGCAGCTTAATGGACAGGGCGGGCACTGAAGCTTTCTTT.

The chain carries TRBV5-1 and TRBJ1-3; tentatively, D is TRBD1 (5 bases). The CDR3 spans 14 residues. V was clipped by 4 bases and J by 1 base, with 9 bases between them. The germline gives CDR1 SGHRS, CDR2 YFSETQ. In DNA, the CDR3 is TGCGCCAGCAGCCTGCAGGGTTCTGGAAACACCATATATTTT. Encoded protein: CASSLQGSGNTIYF.

The chain couples TRBV5-4 to TRBJ2-5; 10 bases align to TRBD2. Germline V lookup: CDR1 SGHNT, CDR2 YYREEE (reference sequence). Trimming cost V 0 bases and J 4 bases; bases outside gene matches: 3. CDR3 length equals 15 residues. Written as DNA, the CDR3 is TGTGCCAGCAGCTTGGGGGGACTAGCGCGAGAGACCCAGTACTTC. Its translation: CASSLGGLARETQYF.

This chain links TRBV6-4 with TRBJ2-3, with 8 bases fitting TRBD1. The CDR3 is made up of 14 amino acids. The ends lost 3 bases at V and 3 bases at J; junction bases unmatched: 2. Germline CDR1 is MRHNA and CDR2 is SNTAGT. The CDR3 here is CASSDQGATDTQYF. The CDR3 coding sequence is TGTGCCAGCAGTGATCAGGGGGCAACAGATACGCAGTATTTT.

V gene TRBV29-1 combines with J gene TRBJ2-1; TRBD2 aligns across 12 bases. This CDR3 spans 19 amino acids. Germline V gives CDR1 SQVTM, CDR2 ANQGSEA. V lost 4 bases and J lost 3; bases outside the gene matches: 16. Here the CDR3 reads CSVGGASGGARVSYNEQFF. The CDR3 DNA follows: TGCAGCGTTGGAGGTGCTAGCGGGGGGGCCAGGGTGAGCTACAATGAGCAGTTCTTC.

This rearrangement joins TRBV29-1 to TRBJ1-1; D possibly corresponds to TRBD1 (5 bases). Trimming took 7 bases from V and 3 from J, leaving 21 bases between them. From germline, CDR1 is SQVTM and CDR2 ANQGSEA. This CDR3 region has 15 residues. The CDR3 DNA follows: TGCAGCGCCGAAGGGGTTTCGGGCTCGGACACTGAAGCTTTCTTT. It yields the protein CSAEGVSGSDTEAFF.